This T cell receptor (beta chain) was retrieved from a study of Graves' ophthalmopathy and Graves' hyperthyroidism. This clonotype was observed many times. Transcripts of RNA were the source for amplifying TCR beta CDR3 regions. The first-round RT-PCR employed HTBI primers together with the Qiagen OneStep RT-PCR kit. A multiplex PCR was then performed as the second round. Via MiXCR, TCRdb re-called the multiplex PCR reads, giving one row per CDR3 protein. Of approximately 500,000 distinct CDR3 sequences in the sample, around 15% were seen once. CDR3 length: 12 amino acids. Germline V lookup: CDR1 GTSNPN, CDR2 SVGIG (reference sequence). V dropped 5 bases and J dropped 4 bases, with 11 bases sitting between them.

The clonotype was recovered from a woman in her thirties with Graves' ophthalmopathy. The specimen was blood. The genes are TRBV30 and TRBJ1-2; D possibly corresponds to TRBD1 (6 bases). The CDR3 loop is CAWDETGYGYTF. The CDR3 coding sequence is TGTGCCTGGGATGAGACAGGCTATGGCTACACCTTC. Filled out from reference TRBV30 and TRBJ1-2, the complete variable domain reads SQTIHQWPATLVQPVGSPLSLECTVEGTSNPNLYWYRQAAGRGLQLLFYSVGIGQISSEVPQNLSASRPQDRQFILSSKKLLLSDSGFYLCAWDETGYGYTFGSGTRLTVV.